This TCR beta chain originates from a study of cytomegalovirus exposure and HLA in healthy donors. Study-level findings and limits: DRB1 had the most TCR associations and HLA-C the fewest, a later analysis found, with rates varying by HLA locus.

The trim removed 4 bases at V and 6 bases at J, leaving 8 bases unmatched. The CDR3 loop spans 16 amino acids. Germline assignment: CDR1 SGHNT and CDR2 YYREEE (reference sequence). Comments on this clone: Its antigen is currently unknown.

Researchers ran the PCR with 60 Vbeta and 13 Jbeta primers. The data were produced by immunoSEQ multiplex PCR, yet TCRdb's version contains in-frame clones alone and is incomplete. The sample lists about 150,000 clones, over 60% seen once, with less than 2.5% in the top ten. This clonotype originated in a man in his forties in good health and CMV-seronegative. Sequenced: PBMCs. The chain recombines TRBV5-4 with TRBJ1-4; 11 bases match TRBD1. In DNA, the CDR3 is TGTGCCAGCAGCAAGGACAGGGGGCAAGCGTATGAAAAACTGTTTTTT. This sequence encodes CASSKDRGQAYEKLFF.